A selection of T cell receptor beta chains follows, all from one sample in a study of blood T cells in healthy people across ages. TCRdb re-analysed the 5' RACE reads in MiXCR, keeping a single row per CDR3 protein. The sample lists some 920,000 distinct CDR3 sequences, 51% seen once, with 20% to 25% in the top ten. The sample comprised blood. These receptors all come from a woman aged 55-70 years in good health. CDR3s include the opening cysteine and the closing phenylalanine or tryptophan. The D gene is left open where the match is weak. Expanded clones are given a class, and other clones once, few, many or no size at all.

NA	TRBV20-1	NA	TRBJ1-2	TGCAGTTGCACCCAGGGGATCCACTATGGCTACACCTTC	CSCTQGIHYGYTF
NA	TRBV24-1	NA	TRBJ2-1	TGTGCCACTAGTGTGTGGAACGAAGAGCAGTTCTTC	CATSVWNEEQFF
NA	TRBV5-1	NA	TRBJ2-4	TGCGCCAGCACCTCCATGGGTGGAGAGAACATTCAGTACTTC	CASTSMGGENIQYF
few	TRBV28	NA	TRBJ2-7	TGTGCCAGCAGTTCCCCGAGGGCAACCGCCTACGAGCAGTACTTC	CASSSPRATAYEQYF
NA	TRBV7-2	NA	TRBJ2-1	TGTGCCAGCAGCTTTAGACTAGTCTACAATGAGCAGTTCTTC	CASSFRLVYNEQFF
few	TRBV10-3	TRBD2	TRBJ2-3	TGTGCCATCAGTGATAGCGGGAGGGCCGAAACAGATACGCAGTATTTT	CAISDSGRAETDTQYF
NA	TRBV25-1	TRBD1	TRBJ2-5	TGTGCCAGCAGTGAATCCTCAGGGGGCAGGGAGACCCAGTACTTC	CASSESSGGRETQYF
NA	TRBV5-1	NA	TRBJ2-7	TGCGCCAGCAGCTTGATTCCCGACTACTACGAGCAGTACTTC	CASSLIPDYYEQYF
few	TRBV4-1	NA	TRBJ1-6	TGCGCCAGCAGCCCGTACAGGGATTCACCCCTCCACTTT	CASSPYRDSPLHF
once	TRBV5-1	NA	TRBJ2-7	TGCGCCAGCAGCTTGGAGGTGATGTGTGAGCAGTACTTC	CASSLEVMCEQYF
NA	TRBV30	NA	TRBJ1-2	TGTGCCTGGTCGATCTCTGCTAACTATGGCTACACCTTC	CAWSISANYGYTF
few	TRBV14	NA	TRBJ2-1	TGTGCCAGCAGCCAAGGTGGAATTGGTCGCTACAATGAGCAGTTCTTC	CASSQGGIGRYNEQFF
few	TRBV2	NA	TRBJ1-4	TGTGCCAGCAGTGAAGTCAGTGAACTGTTTTTT	CASSEVSELFF
NA	TRBV20-1	TRBD2	TRBJ2-7	TGCAGTGCTAGAGATATTCGGCCGGGAGGGCACTACGAGCAGTACTTC	CSARDIRPGGHYEQYF
NA	TRBV5-1	TRBD1	TRBJ1-2	TGCGCCAGCAGCTGGGACAGGGTTTATGGTGGCTACACCTTC	CASSWDRVYGGYTF
NA	TRBV4-1	NA	TRBJ2-7	TGCGCCAGCGGCCAAGTCCAGCAGATCGGCTACGAGCAGTACTTC	CASGQVQQIGYEQYF
few	TRBV29-1	TRBD1	TRBJ1-2	TGCAGCGTCAAGGGACAGGGTCATGGCTACACCTTC	CSVKGQGHGYTF
NA	TRBV5-5	TRBD2	TRBJ2-4	TGTGCCAACAGCTTCCGCTTCGCTAGCGGGACGGGGGAGCAGTACTTC	CANSFRFASGTGEQYF
NA	TRBV4-2	TRBD1	TRBJ2-7	TGTGCCAGCAGCGAGGGGGCGGGTTACTCCTACGAGCAGTACTTC	CASSEGAGYSYEQYF
NA	TRBV4-3	NA	TRBJ2-3	TGCGCCAGCAGCCAAGAATTGGGGGATACGCAGTATTTT	CASSQELGDTQYF
NA	TRBV6-5	NA	TRBJ2-1	TGTGCCAGCAGTCGGTGGGATGAGCAGTTCTTC	CASSRWDEQFF
NA	TRBV4-1	TRBD2	TRBJ2-1	TGCGCCAGCAGCCAACCGGGAGCGGGGAGCTCCTACAATGAGCAGTTCTTC	CASSQPGAGSSYNEQFF
NA	TRBV7-9	NA	TRBJ1-4	TGTGCCAGCAGCTTAGCGGTCGGGGGAACTAATGAAAAACTGTTTTTT	CASSLAVGGTNEKLFF
NA	TRBV29-1	NA	TRBJ2-1	TGCAGCGTTTATCGGAACAATGAGCAGTTCTTC	CSVYRNNEQFF
NA	TRBV27	NA	TRBJ1-5	TGTGCCAGCAAGATACAGGGCGAGGGCAATCAGCCCCAGCATTTT	CASKIQGEGNQPQHF
NA	TRBV7-2	TRBD2	TRBJ2-4	TGTGCCAGCAGCTATTTATCCGGGACTAGCGAAAACATTCAGTACTTC	CASSYLSGTSENIQYF
NA	TRBV20-1	NA	TRBJ1-6	TGCAGTGCTAGAGTGGACAATATTTCACCCCTCCACTTT	CSARVDNISPLHF
NA	TRBV28	NA	TRBJ1-2	TGTGCCAGCAGTTTAGAGGGGGTTCTGGTTCATGGCTACACCTTC	CASSLEGVLVHGYTF
once	TRBV19	NA	TRBJ2-3	TGTGCCAGTAGTATTAATGCAGCCCCAACAGATACGCAGTATTTT	CASSINAAPTDTQYF
NA	TRBV7-2	NA	TRBJ1-6	TGTGCCAGCAGCTTATCAAGGGGCCTAAGCTCCTATAATTCACCCCTCCACTTT	CASSLSRGLSSYNSPLHF
NA	TRBV12-3/TRBV12-4	NA	TRBJ1-5	TGTGCCAGCAGTTCCGTGGGGCCAGTTAGCAATCAGCCCCAGCATTTT	CASSSVGPVSNQPQHF
few	TRBV29-1	TRBD1	TRBJ1-2	TGCAGCGGGACAGGGCAGACTGGCTACACCTTC	CSGTGQTGYTF
once	TRBV2	TRBD1	TRBJ2-1	TGTGCCACAACTCAGGCCCGGACAGGGGGCCAGTTCTTC	CATTQARTGGQFF
NA	TRBV7-2	TRBD2	TRBJ2-5	TGTGCCAGCGGCTCTAGCGGGAGGGGAGAGACCCAGTACTTC	CASGSSGRGETQYF
NA	TRBV6-6	NA	TRBJ2-7	TGTGCCAGCAGTACGCGGAACGAGCAGTACTTC	CASSTRNEQYF
NA	TRBV3-1	TRBD1	TRBJ2-3	TGTGCCAGCAGCCCTATTTTTCCATCTGAGACAGGGGTGACAGATACGCAGTATTTT	CASSPIFPSETGVTDTQYF
NA	TRBV12-3/TRBV12-4	NA	TRBJ2-5	TGTGCCAGCAGCAAGCGCGGGATCCAAGAGACCCAGTACTTC	CASSKRGIQETQYF
NA	TRBV20-1	NA	TRBJ1-6	TGCAGTGCTACCCGGAGTGAGATGCTTAATTCACCCCTCCACTTT	CSATRSEMLNSPLHF
NA	TRBV4-1	TRBD2	TRBJ2-7	TGCGCCAGCAGCCCGATTGCGGGGGTCCGTTACGAGCAGTACTTC	CASSPIAGVRYEQYF
NA	TRBV12-3/TRBV12-4	NA	TRBJ2-7	TGTGCCAGCAAGATCTACCGGTCCTACGAGCAGTACTTC	CASKIYRSYEQYF
many	TRBV6-6	NA	TRBJ1-4	TGTGCCAGCAGTTCCCCGGGACGCGACGGTAATGAAAAACTGTTTTTT	CASSSPGRDGNEKLFF
NA	TRBV12-3/TRBV12-4	NA	TRBJ1-5	TGTGCCAGCATTCTCGATGGGGGTCAGCCCCAGCATTTT	CASILDGGQPQHF
few	TRBV27	NA	TRBJ1-2	TGTGCCAGCAGTTTACTGGCTGCAGGGAGTTATGGCTACACCTTC	CASSLLAAGSYGYTF
NA	TRBV20-1	NA	TRBJ2-3	TGCAGTGCTAGAGACCCAGCGGACACAGATACGCAGTATTTT	CSARDPADTDTQYF
few	TRBV4-1	NA	TRBJ2-7	TGCGCCAGCAGCCCCTTACGAGCCGGGGAGCAGTACTTC	CASSPLRAGEQYF